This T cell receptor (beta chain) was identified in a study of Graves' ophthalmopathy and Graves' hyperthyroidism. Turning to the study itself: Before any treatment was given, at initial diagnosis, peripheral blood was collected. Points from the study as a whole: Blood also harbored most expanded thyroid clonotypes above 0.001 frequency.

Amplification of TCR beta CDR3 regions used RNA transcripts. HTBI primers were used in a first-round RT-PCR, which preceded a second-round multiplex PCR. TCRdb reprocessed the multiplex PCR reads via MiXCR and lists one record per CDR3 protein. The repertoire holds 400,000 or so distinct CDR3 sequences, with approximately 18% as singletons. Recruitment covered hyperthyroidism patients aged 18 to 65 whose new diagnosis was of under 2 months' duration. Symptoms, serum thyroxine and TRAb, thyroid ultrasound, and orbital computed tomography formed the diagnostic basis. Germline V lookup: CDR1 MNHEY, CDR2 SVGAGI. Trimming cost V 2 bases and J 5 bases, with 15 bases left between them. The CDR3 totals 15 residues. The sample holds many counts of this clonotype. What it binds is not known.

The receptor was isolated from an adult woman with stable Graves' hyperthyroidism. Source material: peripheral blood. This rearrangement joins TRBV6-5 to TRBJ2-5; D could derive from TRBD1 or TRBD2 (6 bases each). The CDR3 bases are TGTGCCAGCAGTTACGGGGGGCTGGGTTCCGAGACCCAGTACTTC. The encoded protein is CASSYGGLGSETQYF.